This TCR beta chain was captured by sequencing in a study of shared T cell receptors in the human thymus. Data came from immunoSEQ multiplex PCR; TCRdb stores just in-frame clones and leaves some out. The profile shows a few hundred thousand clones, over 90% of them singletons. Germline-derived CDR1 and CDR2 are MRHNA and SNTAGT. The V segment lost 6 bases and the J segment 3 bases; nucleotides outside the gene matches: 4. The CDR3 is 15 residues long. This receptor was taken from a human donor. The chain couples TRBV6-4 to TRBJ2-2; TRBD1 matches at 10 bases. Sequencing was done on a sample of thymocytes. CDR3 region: CASSLGQGDTGELFF. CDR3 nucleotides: TGTGCCAGCAGCCTAGGACAGGGGGACACCGGGGAGCTGTTTTTT.